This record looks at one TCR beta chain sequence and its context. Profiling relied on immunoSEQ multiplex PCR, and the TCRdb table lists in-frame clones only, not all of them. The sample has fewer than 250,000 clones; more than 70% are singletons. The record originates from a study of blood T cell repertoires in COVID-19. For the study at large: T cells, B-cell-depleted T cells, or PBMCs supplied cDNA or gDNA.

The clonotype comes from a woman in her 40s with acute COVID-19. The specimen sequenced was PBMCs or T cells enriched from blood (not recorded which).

CDR3 region: CASSLASGGHNEQFF. Here the CDR3 DNA reads TGTGCCAGCAGCTTAGCTAGCGGGGGGCACAATGAGCAGTTCTTC. The V call is TRBV7-2, the J call TRBJ2-1; TRBD2 matches 10 bases. After removal of 0 bases from V and 5 bases from J, the junction contained 1 base not matched to a gene. The germline CDR1 and CDR2 sequences are SGHTA and FQGNSA. The CDR3 is made up of 15 amino acids.